The following is a T cell receptor (beta chain) sequence with its context. The target antigen is unknown. The record originates from a study of OX40 agonist ivuxolimab in advanced cancers. Study overall: Dose-escalation patients' cancers were hepatocellular carcinoma, melanoma, renal cell or head and neck cancer. In three patients, partial responses were observed, one with hepatocellular carcinoma and two with cutaneous melanoma.

Study results and limitations: Among T cells, CD8+ cells averaged more expanded clones than CD4+ cells.

Libraries were prepared by immunoSEQ multiplex PCR; TCRdb keeps only in-frame clonotypes and omits some of them. The sample yields fewer than 50,000 clones, about 90% seen once. Sequencing was performed on CD4+ or CD8+ T cells sorted from blood, taken in a trial of the OX40 agonist ivuxolimab. This sequence originates from an adult with an advanced solid tumor such as melanoma, head and neck, liver or kidney cancer.

The CDR3, as DNA: TGTGCCAGCAGTGCACAGGGGGGATCCTACAATGAGCAGTTCTTC. The encoded protein is CASSAQGGSYNEQFF. J is TRBJ2-1 and V is TRBV2; 8 positions agree with TRBD1. CDR1 is SNHLY, CDR2 FYNNEI, per germline. V was pared by 4 bases and J by 1 base, with 3 bases of the junction left unmatched. The CDR3 spans 15 residues.